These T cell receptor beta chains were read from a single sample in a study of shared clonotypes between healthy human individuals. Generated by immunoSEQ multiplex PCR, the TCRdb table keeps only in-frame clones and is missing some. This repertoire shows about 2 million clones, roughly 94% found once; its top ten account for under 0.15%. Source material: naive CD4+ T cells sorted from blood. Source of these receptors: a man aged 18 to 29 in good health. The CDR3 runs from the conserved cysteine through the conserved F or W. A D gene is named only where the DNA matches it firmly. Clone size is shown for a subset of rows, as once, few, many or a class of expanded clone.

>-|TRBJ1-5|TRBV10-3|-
CAISVGPEGNQPQHF
TGTGCCATCAGCGTGGGACCGGAGGGCAATCAGCCCCAGCATTTT
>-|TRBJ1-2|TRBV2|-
CASSEASGEYGYTF
TGTGCCAGCAGTGAAGCGTCCGGGGAGTATGGCTACACCTTC
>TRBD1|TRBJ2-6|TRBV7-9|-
CASSLEFLGQRSGANVLTF
TGTGCCAGCAGCTTAGAATTCCTGGGACAGAGATCTGGGGCCAACGTCCTGACTTTC
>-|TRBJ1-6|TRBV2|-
CASGGTLHF
TGTGCCAGCGGGGGGACCCTCCACTTT
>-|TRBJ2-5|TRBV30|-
CAWSIGSLQETQYF
TGTGCCTGGAGTATCGGGAGCCTCCAAGAGACCCAGTACTTC
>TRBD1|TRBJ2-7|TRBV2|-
CASSESDRGYEQYF
TGTGCCAGCAGTGAAAGTGACAGGGGATACGAGCAGTACTTC
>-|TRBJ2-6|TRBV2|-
CASRAGANVLTF
TGTGCCAGCAGGGCCGGGGCCAACGTCCTGACTTTC
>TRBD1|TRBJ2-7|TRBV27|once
CASSFRTGVEQYF
TGTGCCAGCAGTTTTAGGACAGGGGTCGAGCAGTACTTC
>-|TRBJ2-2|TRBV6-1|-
CASSETGITGELFF
TGTGCCAGCAGTGAAACCGGGATTACCGGGGAGCTGTTTTTT
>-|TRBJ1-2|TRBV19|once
CASSTQGGDGYTF
TGTGCCAGTAGTACACAGGGTGGGGATGGCTACACCTTC
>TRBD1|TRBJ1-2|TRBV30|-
CAWAATGGTYGYTF
TGTGCCTGGGCGGCGACAGGGGGAACCTATGGCTACACCTTC
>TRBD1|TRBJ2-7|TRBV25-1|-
CASSDLKGAGSYEQYF
TGTGCCAGCAGTGATCTTAAGGGGGCAGGGTCCTACGAGCAGTACTTC
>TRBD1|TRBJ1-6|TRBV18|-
CASSTTGRTNNSPLHF
TGTGCCAGCTCTACGACAGGGAGAACCAATAATTCACCCCTCCACTTT
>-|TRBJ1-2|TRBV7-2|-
CASSLASSGWDGYTF
TGTGCCAGCAGCTTAGCCTCCTCGGGGTGGGATGGCTACACCTTC
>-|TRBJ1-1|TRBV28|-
CASSLLGANTEAFF
TGTGCCAGCAGTTTATTGGGGGCAAACACTGAAGCTTTCTTT
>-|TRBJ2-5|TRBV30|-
CAWSRRQETQYF
TGTGCCTGGAGTCGGCGGCAAGAGACCCAGTACTTC
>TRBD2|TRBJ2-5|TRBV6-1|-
CASSEWASGGPSQETQYF
TGTGCCAGCAGTGAATGGGCTAGCGGGGGCCCCTCCCAAGAGACCCAGTACTTC
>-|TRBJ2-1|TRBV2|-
CASSGLGPYNEQFF
TGTGCCAGCAGTGGATTGGGGCCATACAATGAGCAGTTCTTC
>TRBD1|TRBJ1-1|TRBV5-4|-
CASSSETGRNTEAFF
TGTGCCAGCAGCTCCGAGACAGGGAGGAACACTGAAGCTTTCTTT
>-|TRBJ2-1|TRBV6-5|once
CASRAGSYNEQFF
TGTGCCAGCAGGGCTGGCTCCTACAATGAGCAGTTCTTC
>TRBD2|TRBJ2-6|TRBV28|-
CASSSGGGANVLTF
TGTGCCAGCAGTTCGGGAGGTGGGGCCAACGTCCTGACTTTC
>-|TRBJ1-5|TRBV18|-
CASSPSPVGNNQPQHF
TGTGCCAGCTCACCATCCCCGGTGGGCAACAATCAGCCCCAGCATTTT
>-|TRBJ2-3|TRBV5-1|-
CASSLGNAGDTQYF
TGCGCCAGCAGCTTGGGCAACGCAGGGGATACGCAGTATTTT
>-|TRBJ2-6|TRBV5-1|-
CASSLGPLSSGANVLTF
TGCGCCAGCAGCTTAGGTCCCCTCAGCTCTGGGGCCAACGTCCTGACTTTC
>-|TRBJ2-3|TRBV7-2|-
CASSLDPIDTQYF
TGTGCCAGCAGCTTAGACCCAATCGATACGCAGTATTTT
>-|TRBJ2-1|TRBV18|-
CASSPEASAPRQFF
TGTGCCAGCTCACCCGAGGCAAGCGCCCCCCGGCAGTTCTTC
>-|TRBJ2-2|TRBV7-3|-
CASSLTGAVLNTGELFF
TGTGCCAGCAGCTTAACTGGGGCAGTACTAAACACCGGGGAGCTGTTTTTT
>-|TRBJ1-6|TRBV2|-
CASSDPVDSYNSPLHF
TGTGCCAGCAGTGACCCGGTCGACTCCTATAATTCACCCCTCCACTTT
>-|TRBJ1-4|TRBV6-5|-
CASSPGSTNEKLFF
TGTGCCAGCAGCCCCGGGTCAACTAATGAAAAACTGTTTTTT
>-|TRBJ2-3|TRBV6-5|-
CASRPLSNPGDTQYF
TGTGCCAGCAGACCTCTATCTAACCCCGGCGATACGCAGTATTTT
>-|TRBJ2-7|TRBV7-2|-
CASSLAPGVPYEQYF
TGTGCCAGCAGCTTAGCGCCAGGGGTCCCCTACGAGCAGTACTTC
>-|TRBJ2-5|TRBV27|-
CASRERGDQETQYF
TGTGCCAGCAGGGAGAGGGGAGATCAAGAGACCCAGTACTTC
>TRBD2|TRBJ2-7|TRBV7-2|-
CASSPTSGSFYEQYF
TGTGCCAGCAGTCCTACTAGCGGGAGTTTCTACGAGCAGTACTTC
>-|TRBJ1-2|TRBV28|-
CASSFPQGSAYGYTF
TGTGCCAGCAGTTTTCCCCAGGGTTCCGCCTATGGCTACACCTTC
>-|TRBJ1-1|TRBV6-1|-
CASYQGVNTEAFF
TGTGCCAGCTATCAGGGCGTGAACACTGAAGCTTTCTTT
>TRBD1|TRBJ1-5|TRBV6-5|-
CASSYSWTGNQPQHF
TGTGCCAGCAGTTACTCGTGGACAGGAAATCAGCCCCAGCATTTT
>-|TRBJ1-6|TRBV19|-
CASSISWQANSPLHF
TGTGCCAGTAGTATCTCTTGGCAGGCAAATTCACCCCTCCACTTT
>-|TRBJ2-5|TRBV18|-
CASSPRNQETQYF
TGTGCCAGCTCACCACGTAACCAAGAGACCCAGTACTTC
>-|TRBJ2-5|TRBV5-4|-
CASSSVGGTQYF
TGTGCCAGCAGTTCCGTGGGGGGGACCCAGTACTTC
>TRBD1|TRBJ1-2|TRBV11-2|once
CASSSLTGRRYGYTF
TGTGCCAGCAGCTCCTTGACAGGGCGGAGATATGGCTACACCTTC
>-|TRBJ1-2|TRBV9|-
CASSVQQGAGGYTF
TGTGCCAGCAGCGTCCAACAAGGGGCTGGGGGCTACACCTTC
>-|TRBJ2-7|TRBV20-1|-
CSAKDSYEQYF
TGCAGTGCGAAAGACAGCTACGAGCAGTACTTC
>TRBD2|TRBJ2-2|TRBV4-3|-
CASSQVSGPSGNTGELFF
TGCGCCAGCAGCCAAGTTAGCGGCCCTAGCGGAAACACCGGGGAGCTGTTTTTT
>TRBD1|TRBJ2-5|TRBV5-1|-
CASGTGDQETQYF
TGCGCCAGCGGGACAGGGGACCAAGAGACCCAGTACTTC